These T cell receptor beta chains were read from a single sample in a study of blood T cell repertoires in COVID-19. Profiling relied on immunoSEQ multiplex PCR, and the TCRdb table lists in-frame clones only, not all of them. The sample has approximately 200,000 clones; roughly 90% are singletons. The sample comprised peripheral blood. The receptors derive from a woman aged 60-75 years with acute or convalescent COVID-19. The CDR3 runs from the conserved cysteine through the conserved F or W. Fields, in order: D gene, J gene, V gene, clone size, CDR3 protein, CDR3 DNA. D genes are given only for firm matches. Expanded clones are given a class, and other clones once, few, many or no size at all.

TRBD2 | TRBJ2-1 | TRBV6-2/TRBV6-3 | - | CASSSGRYNEQFF | TGTGCCAGCAGTTCCGGGAGGTACAATGAGCAGTTCTTC
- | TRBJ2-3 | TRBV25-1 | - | CASSELDVGAGDTQYF | TGTGCCAGCAGTGAATTGGATGTGGGGGCGGGAGATACGCAGTATTTT
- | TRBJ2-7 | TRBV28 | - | CASSFGLPNSYEQYF | TGTGCCAGCAGTTTCGGACTCCCGAACTCCTACGAGCAGTACTTC
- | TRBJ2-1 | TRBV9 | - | CASSVTGTYNEQFF | TGTGCCAGCAGCGTGACGGGAACCTACAATGAGCAGTTCTTC
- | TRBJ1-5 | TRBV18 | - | CASSPDTYSNQPQHF | TGTGCCAGCTCACCAGACACATATAGCAATCAGCCCCAGCATTTT
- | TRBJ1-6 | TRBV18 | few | CASETGGSGSPLHF | TGTGCCAGCGAAACCGGAGGGTCCGGGTCACCCCTCCACTTT
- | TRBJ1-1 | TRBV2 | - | CASSRLGGTEAFF | TGTGCCAGCAGTCGGTTGGGAGGCACTGAAGCTTTCTTT
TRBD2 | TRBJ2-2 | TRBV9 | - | CASSVGTPTRLAGVRVGELFF | TGTGCCAGCAGCGTCGGGACACCCACTCGACTAGCGGGAGTTCGTGTCGGGGAGCTGTTTTTT
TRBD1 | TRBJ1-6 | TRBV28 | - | CASSLPQGQGMNF | TGTGCCAGCAGTTTACCCCAGGGACAGGGGATGAACTTT
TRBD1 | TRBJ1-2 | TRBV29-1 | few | CSAGQGGVYGYTF | TGCAGCGCGGGACAGGGAGGGGTCTATGGCTACACCTTC
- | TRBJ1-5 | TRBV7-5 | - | CARSLDGMNQPQHF | TGTGCCAGAAGCCTCGACGGGATGAATCAGCCCCAGCATTTT
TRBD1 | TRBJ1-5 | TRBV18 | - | CASSHSRTGDQPQHF | TGTGCCAGCTCACATTCCCGGACAGGGGATCAGCCCCAGCATTTT
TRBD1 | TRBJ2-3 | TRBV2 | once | CASRTGIGDTQYF | TGTGCCAGCAGGACAGGGATTGGAGATACGCAGTATTTT